This T cell receptor (beta chain) is from a study of early T cells in non-severe SARS-CoV-2 infection. Looking at the study overall: It was bulk RNA from unsorted whole blood that was sequenced, and the chains were unpaired. General study points: Private and CD4 specificities were missed by VDJdb matching, which favored anti-spike CD8 responses.

This CDR3 contains 13 residues. V was cut by 5 bases and J by 4 bases, with 14 bases left in between. Looked up from germline, CDR1 is SQVTM and CDR2 is ANQGSEA. Researchers tagged individual cDNA molecules with unique molecular identifiers. MiXCR, run by TCRdb on the 5' RACE reads, gives a single entry per CDR3 protein. The sample carries approximately 90,000 distinct CDR3 sequences, more than 10% recorded once. This clonotype has ten or more counts. As yet, its antigen is unknown. Sequences were derived from whole blood, sampled at baseline. This chain connects TRBV29-1 to TRBJ1-2; D not resolved. This TCR derives from an adult who was a healthcare worker with PCR-confirmed SARS-CoV-2 infection or an uninfected control (not recorded which). The CDR3 region is CSVLGGVFYGYTF. In DNA, the CDR3 is TGCAGCGTTCTCGGTGGGGTTTTCTATGGCTACACCTTC.